The clone carrying this T cell receptor beta chain was seen only a few times. What it binds is not known. Expressed TCRB transcripts were sequenced, since all the RNA that had been isolated was reverse transcribed. The data were produced by immunoSEQ multiplex PCR, yet TCRdb's version contains in-frame clones alone and is incomplete. The sample contains under 200,000 clones, around 8.3% of which appear only once. The data were taken from a study of beta chain features in type 1 diabetes. V lost 0 bases, J lost 2 bases, and 1 base stayed unmatched. CDR1 and CDR2 from the germline V gene are SGHNT and YYREEE (reference sequence). The CDR3 is made up of 15 amino acids. Findings and limits, study-wide: Researchers reported that naive, central memory and Treg TCRB repertoires appeared more similar in patients than in healthy donors. Patients with Type 1 diabetes showed moderately but significantly shorter TCRB CDR3s in all four CD4+ subsets. Cells with high TCR expression could be over-represented by cDNA sequencing. Still unanswered here is whether HLA type influences TCRB rearrangement.

Researchers reported sorting CD4+ naive, central memory, regulatory and stem cell-like memory cells via CD45RO/CCR7/CD25/CD127/CD95/CD27. The rearrangement joins TRBV5-4 to TRBJ2-3; 9 bases agree with TRBD2. Sequencing was done on a sample of central memory CD4+ T cells from blood. The source of this sequence is a woman between 18 and 29 years old with type 1 diabetes. The CDR3 sequence is CASSLGGRVTDTQYF. The DNA for the CDR3 is TGTGCCAGCAGCTTGGGCGGGAGGGTCACAGATACGCAGTATTTT. Full variable domain (rest looked up from reference TRBV5-4 and TRBJ2-3): ETGVTQSPTHLIKTRGQQVTLRCSSQSGHNTVSWYQQALGQGPQFIFQYYREEENGRGNFPPRFSGLQFPNYSSELNVNALELDDSALYLCASSLGGRVTDTQYFGPGTRLTVL.